The 2 T cell receptor beta chains listed next were all sequenced from one sample in a study of human T cells and chemical hapten exposure. Time point specified: patch test 1, 2 weeks after DPC sensitization. Described treatment: therapeutic diphenylcyclopropenone sensitization with weekly scalp DPC. One entry per CDR3 protein, called by TCRdb with MiXCR from the RACE reads. This sample has tens of thousands of distinct CDR3 sequences, with about 9.3% found just once. Source: whole blood, taken in connection with sensitization to the hapten diphenylcyclopropenone (DPC). These receptors originate from a woman between 50 and 59 years old with alopecia areata. Some clones in this sample may be carry-over from other donors' samples.

This clonotype was recorded many times. The V and J genes are TRBV29-1 and TRBJ2-5; D uncertain. The germline V gene encodes CDR1 SQVTM and CDR2 ANQGSEA. Trimming pared 4 bases from V and 1 base from J, leaving 7 bases between. CDR3 length: 12 residues. As DNA, the CDR3 is TGCAGCGTTGCACAGAGCCAAGAGACCCAGTACTTC. Residues: CSVAQSQETQYF. Full variable domain (remainder filled in from reference TRBV29-1 and TRBJ2-5): SAVISQKPSRDICQRGTSLTIQCQVDSQVTMMFWYRQQPGQSLTLIATANQGSEATYESGFVIDKFPISRPNLTFSTLTVSNMSPEDSSIYLCSVAQSQETQYFGPGTRLLVL.

This clonotype has a count of ten or more. The chain uses TRBV5-6 and TRBJ2-1; D gene ambiguous. Trimming cost V 5 bases and J 7 bases, with 10 bases left between them. CDR1 and CDR2 (germline): SGHDT, YYEEEE. The CDR3 consists of 12 residues. For the CDR3, the DNA is TGTGCCAGCAGTACACCGGAGAATGAGCAGTTCTTC. It specifies CASSTPENEQFF.